This T cell receptor (beta chain) was sequenced in a study of blood T cell repertoires in COVID-19. Across the whole study: COVID-19 samples collected from the United States, Italy and Spain covered acute and convalescent phases. From T cells, B-cell-depleted T cells, or PBMCs came the material, which was cDNA or gDNA.

How the authors handled the data: Reference gene primer amplification gave estimated nucleated cell counts. TCRdb's copy holds only in-frame clones and misses some; the assay was immunoSEQ multiplex PCR. D and trimming come from the DNA, and the V and J calls and clone size come from that table. Among about 260,000 clones, about 83% were seen once, and the ten largest hold around 10%. This CDR3 is 15 amino acids long. Trimming at V came to 6 bases and at J to 3 bases, leaving 8 bases not matched to a gene. The germline V gene encodes CDR1 SGHTA and CDR2 FQGNSA. Material: peripheral blood. This clonotype was sampled from a woman in her 50s who had recovered from COVID-19. The chain carries TRBV7-2 and TRBJ2-1, with 7 bases that match TRBD1. CDR3 amino acids: CASRSRPGGYNEQFF. DNA of the CDR3: TGTGCCAGCAGGAGCCGTCCAGGGGGCTACAATGAGCAGTTCTTC. The whole variable domain, filled in from reference TRBV7-2 and TRBJ2-1, reads GAGVSQSPSNKVTEKGKDVELRCDPISGHTALYWYRQSLGQGLEFLIYFQGNSAPDKSGLPSDRFSAERTGGSVSTLTIQRTQQEDSAVYLCASRSRPGGYNEQFFGPGTRLTVL.